This TCR beta chain is from a study of T cells in Graves' hyperthyroidism and ophthalmopathy. Amplification yielded TCR beta CDR3 regions, with RNA transcripts as the source. Primed by the HTBI set, a first-round RT-PCR was run on the TCR CDR3. MiXCR, applied by TCRdb to the multiplex PCR reads, yields one record per CDR3 protein. The sample has fewer than 550,000 distinct CDR3 sequences; around 22% are singletons. Active moderate-to-severe ophthalmopathy, Clinical Activity Score at least 3, NOSPECS at least 4, under 3 months' duration. Material: blood. The TCR comes from a woman aged 25 to 39 with Graves' ophthalmopathy.

CDR3 residues: CSVEDLREGYEQYF. CDR3 DNA: TGCAGCGTTGAAGATCTCAGGGAGGGGTACGAGCAGTACTTC. J is TRBJ2-7 and V is TRBV29-1; 7 nucleotides agree with TRBD2. The CDR3 consists of 14 residues. V shed 0 bases, J shed 4 bases, and the junction held 6 bases outside the gene matches. Per germline, CDR1 SQVTM and CDR2 ANQGSEA.